One and the same sample provided the 10 T cell receptor beta chains below, sequenced in a study of regulatory dendritic cells for organ transplantation. Using immunoSEQ multiplex PCR, the repertoire was profiled, and TCRdb retains in-frame clones only, with some absent. The sample records 25,000 to 35,000 clones, about four fifths being singletons. Sample: naive CD4+ T cells from blood. Subset in this sample: CD45RA+ naive T cells. The receptor source for this set is a human donor in good health.

This clone appeared a few times. This chain connects TRBV11-2 to TRBJ2-7; D is uncertain. CDR3 length: 15 residues. The germline gives CDR1 SGHAT, CDR2 FQNNGV. Trimming took 0 bases from V and 4 from J, leaving 13 bases between them. The CDR3 sequence is CASSLDRVWLYEQYF. The CDR3 DNA is TGTGCCAGCAGCTTAGATCGGGTCTGGCTTTACGAGCAGTACTTC.

V gene TRBV9 combines with J gene TRBJ2-7; 8 nucleotides match TRBD2. CDR1 is SGDLS and CDR2 is YYNGEE in the germline V gene. The junction had 9 bases not matched to a gene; V was cut back by 6 bases and J by 1 base. This CDR3 comprises 15 residues. The CDR3 sequence is CASTQGLGDSYEQYF. The CDR3 DNA follows: TGTGCCAGCACCCAGGGACTAGGTGATTCCTACGAGCAGTACTTC. The full variable domain, with the rest looked up from reference TRBV9 and TRBJ2-7, is DSGVTQTPKHLITATGQRVTLRCSPRSGDLSVYWYQQSLDQGLQFLIQYYNGEERAKGNILERFSAQQFPDLHSELNLSSLELGDSALYFCASTQGLGDSYEQYFGPGTRLTVT.

This clone occurred a few times. The V call is TRBV4-1, the J call TRBJ1-1; the match to TRBD1 covers 9 bases. The junction had 4 bases not matched to a gene; V was cut back by 0 bases and J by 2 bases. The CDR3 is made up of 16 amino acids. Germline-derived CDR1 and CDR2 are MGHRA and YSYEKL. The CDR3 bases are TGCGCCAGCAGCCAAGAGGGGACAGGGTCCAACACTGAAGCTTTCTTT. It encodes CASSQEGTGSNTEAFF.

The chain joins TRBV5-1 to TRBJ2-3; TRBD1 matches at 10 bases. V shed 0 bases, J shed 4 bases, and the junction held 8 bases outside the gene matches. Germline lookup yields CDR1 SGHRS and CDR2 YFSETQ. The CDR3 covers 17 residues. The CDR3 bases are TGCGCCAGCAGCTTGGTACCTCCGGGACAGGGGCCAGATACGCAGTATTTT. Translating gives CASSLVPPGQGPDTQYF.

The V gene is TRBV5-4, the J gene TRBJ1-1; 7 bases agree with TRBD1. Unmatched junction bases numbered 10, after V lost 4 bases and J lost 1 base. Per germline, CDR1 SGHNT and CDR2 YYREEE (reference sequence). The CDR3 is 16 amino acids. CDR3 protein: CASSPPRTGSNTEAFF. The DNA for the CDR3 is TGTGCCAGCAGCCCCCCCCGGACAGGTTCGAACACTGAAGCTTTCTTT.

This clone was detected a few times. Other DNA sequences from this sample encode an identical CDR3 as well. V usage is TRBV2 and J usage is TRBJ1-6; D is unresolved. CDR1 is SNHLY and CDR2 is FYNNEI in the germline V gene. The V end was cut by 2 bases, the J end by 0 bases, with 2 bases between. The CDR3 loop spans 14 amino acids. CDR3: CASSELSYNSPLHF. In DNA, the CDR3 is TGTGCCAGCAGTGAACTCTCCTATAATTCACCCCTCCACTTT.

This clone came up once. CDR3 nucleotides: TGCGCCAGCAGCGAAAGGGGGACAGGAGATACGCAGTATTTT. It codes for CASSERGTGDTQYF. The rearrangement joins TRBV4-3 to TRBJ2-3, with TRBD1 matching 8 bases. CDR1 LGHNA and CDR2 YSLEER come from the germline V gene. The CDR3 has 14 residues. J gave up 5 bases and V 5 bases, and 6 bases lay outside the gene matches.

The chain couples TRBV6-1 to TRBJ1-2; TRBD1 matches 10 bases. From germline, CDR1 is MNHNS and CDR2 SASEGT. The ends lost 3 bases at V and 4 bases at J; junction bases unmatched: 2. The CDR3 is 14 amino acids. The CDR3 region has the DNA TGTGCCAGCAGTGAGGGACAGGGGATCTATGGCTACACCTTC. Its protein product is CASSEGQGIYGYTF.

The V and J genes are TRBV2 and TRBJ1-5; D ambiguous. The CDR3 contains 14 residues. In germline, CDR1 is SNHLY, CDR2 FYNNEI. V was clipped by 8 bases and J by 0 bases, with 11 bases between them. The CDR3 protein is CASVREYSNQPQHF. DNA for the CDR3: TGTGCCAGCGTACGGGAGTATAGCAATCAGCCCCAGCATTTT.

The V gene is TRBV5-1, the J gene TRBJ2-3, with 8 bases aligning to TRBD2. This CDR3 comprises 15 residues. Germline loops: CDR1 SGHRS, CDR2 YFSETQ. V dropped 4 bases and J dropped 1; count of bases not matched to a gene: 5. The DNA of the CDR3 is TGCGCCAGCAGCCCCGGGGGGGTAGGCACAGATACGCAGTATTTT. It specifies CASSPGGVGTDTQYF.